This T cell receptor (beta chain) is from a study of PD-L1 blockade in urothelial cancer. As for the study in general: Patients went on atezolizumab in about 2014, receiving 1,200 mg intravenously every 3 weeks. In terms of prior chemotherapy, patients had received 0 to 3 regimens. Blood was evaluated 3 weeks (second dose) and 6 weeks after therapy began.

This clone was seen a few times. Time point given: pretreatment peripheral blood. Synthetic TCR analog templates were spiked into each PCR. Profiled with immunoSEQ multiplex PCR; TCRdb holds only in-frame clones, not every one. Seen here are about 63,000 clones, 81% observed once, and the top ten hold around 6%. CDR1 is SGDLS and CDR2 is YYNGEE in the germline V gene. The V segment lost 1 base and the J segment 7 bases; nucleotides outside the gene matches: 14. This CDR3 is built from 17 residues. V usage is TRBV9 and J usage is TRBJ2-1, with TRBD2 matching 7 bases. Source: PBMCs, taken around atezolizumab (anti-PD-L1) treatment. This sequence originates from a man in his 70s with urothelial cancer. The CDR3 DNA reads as TGTGCCAGCAGCGTAACTTCAGGGTCGGGAGGCACGAATGAGCAGTTCTTC. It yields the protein CASSVTSGSGGTNEQFF.